This entry describes one TCR beta chain. The data derive from a study of blood T cell repertoires in COVID-19. Study-level background: The cDNA or gDNA used as material had been derived from T cells, B-cell-depleted T cells, or PBMCs.

The CDR3 is made up of 19 amino acids. V trimming: 4 bases; J trimming: 5 bases; junction bases outside the gene matches: 13. The V gene's germline CDR1 is LNHDA and CDR2 SQIVND (reference sequence). Clinical histories supplied by participants themselves formed the basis of cohort assignment. Donors in Cohort 3 counted as recovered after two negative PCRs, clearance, or symptom resolution. The protocol was immunoSEQ multiplex PCR, while the TCRdb copy is restricted to in-frame clones and leaves out a portion. The data show about 140,000 clones, over 60% seen once. The specimen was PBMCs or T cells enriched from blood (not recorded which). This clonotype was obtained from a woman between 50 and 59 years old who had recovered from COVID-19. The chain uses TRBV19 and TRBJ2-1; 14 bases are a match to TRBD2. The CDR3 here is CASSTLGLAGARGDNEQFF. The CDR3 DNA is TGTGCCAGTAGTACCCTGGGACTAGCGGGAGCTCGGGGGGACAATGAGCAGTTCTTC.